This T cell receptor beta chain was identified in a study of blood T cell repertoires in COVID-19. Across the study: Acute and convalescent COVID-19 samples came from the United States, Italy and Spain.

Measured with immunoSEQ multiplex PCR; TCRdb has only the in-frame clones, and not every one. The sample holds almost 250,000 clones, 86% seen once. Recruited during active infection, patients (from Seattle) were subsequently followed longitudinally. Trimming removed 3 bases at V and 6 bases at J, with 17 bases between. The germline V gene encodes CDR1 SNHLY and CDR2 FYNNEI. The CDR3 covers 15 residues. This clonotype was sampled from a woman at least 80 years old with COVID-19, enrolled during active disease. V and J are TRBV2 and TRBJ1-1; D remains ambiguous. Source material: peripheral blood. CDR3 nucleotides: TGTGCCAGCAGTGACGGGCCGGGGTCGATCGCTGAAGCTTTCTTT. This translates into CASSDGPGSIAEAFF. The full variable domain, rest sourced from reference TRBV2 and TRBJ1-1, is EPEVTQTPSHQVTQMGQEVILRCVPISNHLYFYWYRQILGQKVEFLVSFYNNEISEKSEIFDDQFSVERPDGSNFTLKIRSTKLEDSAMYFCASSDGPGSIAEAFFGQGTRLTVV.